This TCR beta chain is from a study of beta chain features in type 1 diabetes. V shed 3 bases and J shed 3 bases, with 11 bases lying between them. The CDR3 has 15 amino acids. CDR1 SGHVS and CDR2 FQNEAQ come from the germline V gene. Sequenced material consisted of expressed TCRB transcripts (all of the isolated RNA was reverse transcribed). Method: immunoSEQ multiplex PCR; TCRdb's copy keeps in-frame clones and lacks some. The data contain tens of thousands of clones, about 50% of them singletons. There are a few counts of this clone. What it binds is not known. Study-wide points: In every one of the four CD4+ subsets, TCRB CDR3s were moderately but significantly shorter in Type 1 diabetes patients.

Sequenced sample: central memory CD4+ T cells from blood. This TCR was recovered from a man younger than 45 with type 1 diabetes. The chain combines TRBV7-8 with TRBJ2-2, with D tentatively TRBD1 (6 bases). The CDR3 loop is CASSFAQGYTGELFF. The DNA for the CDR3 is TGTGCCAGCAGCTTCGCACAGGGATACACCGGGGAGCTGTTTTTT.